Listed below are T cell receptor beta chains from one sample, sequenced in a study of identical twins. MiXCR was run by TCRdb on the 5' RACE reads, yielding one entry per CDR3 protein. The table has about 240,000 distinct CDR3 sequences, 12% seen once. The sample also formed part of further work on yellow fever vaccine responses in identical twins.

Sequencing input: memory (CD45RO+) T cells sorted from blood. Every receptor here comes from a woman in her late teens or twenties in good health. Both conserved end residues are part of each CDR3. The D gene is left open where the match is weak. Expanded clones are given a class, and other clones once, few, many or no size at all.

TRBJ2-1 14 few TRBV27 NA CASPHGGLRNEQFF TGTGCCAGCCCCCATGGAGGACTAAGAAATGAGCAGTTCTTC
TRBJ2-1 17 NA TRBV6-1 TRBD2 CASSPGRLAGGRNEQFF TGTGCCAGCAGCCCCGGGAGACTAGCGGGGGGGAGAAATGAGCAGTTCTTC
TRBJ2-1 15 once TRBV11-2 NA CASSLRRGLYNEQFF TGTGCCAGCAGCTTAAGGCGGGGCCTCTACAATGAGCAGTTCTTC
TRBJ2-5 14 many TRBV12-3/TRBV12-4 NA CASSLRSDDQTQYF TGTGCCAGCAGTCTCCGATCCGACGATCAGACCCAGTACTTC
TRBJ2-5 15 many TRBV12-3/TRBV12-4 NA CASSPGGGGGETQYF TGTGCCAGCAGCCCAGGGGGGGGAGGGGGAGAGACCCAGTACTTC
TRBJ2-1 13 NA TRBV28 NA CASSSGLPTEQFF TGTGCCAGCAGTTCCGGACTACCGACTGAGCAGTTCTTC
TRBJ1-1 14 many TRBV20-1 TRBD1 CSAYTGGWDTEAFF TGCAGTGCCTATACAGGGGGCTGGGACACTGAAGCTTTCTTT
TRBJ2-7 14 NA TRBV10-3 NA CAISESRGPYEQYF TGTGCCATCAGTGAGTCAAGGGGACCCTACGAGCAGTACTTC
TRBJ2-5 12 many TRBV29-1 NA CSVDKALETQYF TGCAGCGTTGACAAGGCGTTAGAGACCCAGTACTTC
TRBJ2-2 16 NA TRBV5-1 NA CASSLGIRVGTGELFF TGCGCCAGCAGCTTGGGAATTCGGGTCGGCACCGGGGAGCTGTTTTTT
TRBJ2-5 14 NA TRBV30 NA CAWNSGALKGTQYF TGTGCCTGGAATTCCGGGGCGCTGAAGGGGACCCAGTACTTC